These 9 T cell receptor beta chains share one sample of origin, sequenced in a study of blood T cell repertoires in COVID-19. TCRdb's copy holds only in-frame clones and misses some; the assay was immunoSEQ multiplex PCR. Counted here are tens of thousands of clones, more than 75% occurring once; the ten biggest clones make up over 9%. The sequencing input was PBMCs or T cells enriched from blood (not recorded which). These receptors were taken from a middle-aged woman who had recovered from COVID-19.

The V gene is TRBV18, the J gene TRBJ2-7; maybe TRBD2 (6 bases). The V gene lost 4 bases and the J gene lost 7 bases, with 26 bases spanning the gap. The CDR3 totals 17 residues. The V gene's germline CDR1 is KGHSH and CDR2 LQKENI. CDR3 in amino acids: CASSLAPSGTLGREQYF. Written as DNA, the CDR3 is TGTGCCAGCTCACTAGCCCCCTCGGGGACTTTAGGCCGGGAGCAGTACTTC.

The chain joins TRBV5-6 to TRBJ2-3, with D hard to call. The V end lost 4 bases, the J end lost 0 bases, and 9 bases lay between the germline ends. CDR3 length: 14 amino acids. In germline, CDR1 is SGHDT, CDR2 YYEEEE. CDR3 residues: CASSPATSTDTQYF. The CDR3 region has the DNA TGTGCCAGCAGCCCCGCAACTAGCACAGATACGCAGTATTTT.

The chain combines TRBV9 with TRBJ1-2, with D perhaps matching TRBD1 (5 bases). This CDR3 has 16 amino acids. The ends were cut back, 0 bases at V and 1 base at J, with 13 bases in the middle. Germline CDR1 reads SGDLS; CDR2 reads YYNGEE. The CDR3 bases are TGTGCCAGCAGCGTAGGTGGGGCACAGAGTAACTATGGCTACACCTTC. It encodes CASSVGGAQSNYGYTF.

The chain combines TRBV5-1 with TRBJ1-2, with 7 nucleotides matching TRBD1. The CDR3 extends over 14 amino acids. J gave up 3 bases and V 2 bases, and 4 bases lay outside the gene matches. Germline V gene data show CDR1 as SGHRS and CDR2 as YFSETQ. The CDR3 DNA sequence: TGCGCCAGCAGCTTTGACAGGGCGGACTATGGCTACACCTTC. It codes for CASSFDRADYGYTF.

V usage is TRBV15 and J usage is TRBJ1-2; D unclear. The V gene's germline CDR1 is LNHNV and CDR2 YYDKDF (reference sequence). The CDR3 spans 13 residues. V dropped 3 bases and J dropped 3 bases, with 8 bases sitting between them. The CDR3 loop reads CATSSGLDYGYTF. The DNA for the CDR3 is TGTGCCACCAGCAGCGGGTTGGACTATGGCTACACCTTC. The whole variable domain, remainder taken from reference TRBV15 and TRBJ1-2, is DAMVIQNPRYQVTQFGKPVTLSCSQTLNHNVMYWYQQKSSQAPKLLFHYYDKDFNNEADTPDNFQSRRPNTSFCFLDIRSPGLGDTAMYLCATSSGLDYGYTFGSGTRLTVV.

The gene calls are TRBV6-5 and TRBJ1-2, with a tentative D call TRBD1 (5 bases). Germline CDR1 and CDR2: MNHEY and SVGAGI. The CDR3 spans 13 residues. Trimming shortened V by 5 bases and J by 4 bases, and 11 bases separated the two germline ends. In DNA form, the CDR3 reads TGTGCCAGCAGTCTTAGGGGCCTCTATGGCTACACCTTC. Protein product: CASSLRGLYGYTF.

CDR3 in amino acids: CASSEEAGGHYGYTF. The DNA of the CDR3 is TGTGCCAGCAGTGAAGAGGCAGGGGGGCACTATGGCTACACCTTC. The chain employs TRBV6-1 and TRBJ1-2; 7 positions agree with TRBD1. The CDR3 has 15 amino acids. The V gene's germline CDR1 is MNHNS and CDR2 SASEGT. V gave up 1 base and J gave up 3 bases; unmatched junction bases: 5.

The genes are TRBV7-3 and TRBJ2-6; tentative D call: TRBD1 (6 bases). V was pared by 8 bases and J by 0 bases, with 8 bases between. The CDR3 runs to 14 residues. The germline gives CDR1 SGHTA, CDR2 FQGTGA. The CDR3 region is CASRGGSGANVLTF. Here the CDR3 DNA reads TGTGCCAGCCGAGGGGGCTCTGGGGCCAACGTCCTGACTTTC.

The rearrangement links TRBV19 to TRBJ2-6; D may be TRBD1 (8 bases). Trimming shortened V by 4 bases and J by 13 bases, and 20 bases separated the two germline ends. The CDR3 sequence is 15 residues long. CDR1 is LNHDA, CDR2 SQIVND, per germline (reference sequence). The DNA of the CDR3 is TGTGCCAGTAGTACCCCGCCGACAGGGGAGGGGGTCCTGACTTTC. It specifies CASSTPPTGEGVLTF. Supplemented by reference TRBV19 and TRBJ2-6, the full variable domain reads DGGITQSPKYLFRKEGQNVTLSCEQNLNHDAMYWYRQDPGQGLRLIYYSQIVNDFQKGDIAEGYSVSREKKESFPLTVTSAQKNPTAFYLCASSTPPTGEGVLTFGAGSRLTVL.